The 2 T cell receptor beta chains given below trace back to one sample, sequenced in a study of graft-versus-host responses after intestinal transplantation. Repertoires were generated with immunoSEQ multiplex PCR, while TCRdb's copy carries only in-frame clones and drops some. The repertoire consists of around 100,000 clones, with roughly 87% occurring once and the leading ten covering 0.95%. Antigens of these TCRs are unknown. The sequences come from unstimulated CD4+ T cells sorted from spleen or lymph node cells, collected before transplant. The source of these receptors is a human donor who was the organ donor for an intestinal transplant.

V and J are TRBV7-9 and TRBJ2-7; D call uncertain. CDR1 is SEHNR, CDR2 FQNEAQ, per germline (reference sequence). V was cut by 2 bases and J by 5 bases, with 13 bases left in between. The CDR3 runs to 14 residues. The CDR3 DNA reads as TGTGCCAGCAGCTTATCCCAGTCAGGCCACGAGCAGTACTTC. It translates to CASSLSQSGHEQYF.

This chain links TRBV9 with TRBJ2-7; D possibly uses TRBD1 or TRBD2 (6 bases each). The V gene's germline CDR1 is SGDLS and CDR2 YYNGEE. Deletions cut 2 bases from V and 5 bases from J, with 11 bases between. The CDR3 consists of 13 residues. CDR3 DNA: TGTGCCAGCAGCGTTGGGGGGCGTCACGAGCAGTACTTC. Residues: CASSVGGRHEQYF.